A selection of T cell receptor beta chains follows, all from one sample in a study of blood T cell repertoires in COVID-19. Repertoires were generated with immunoSEQ multiplex PCR, while TCRdb's copy carries only in-frame clones and drops some. The sample contains 70,000 to 95,000 clones, about four fifths of which appear only once. The sample taken for sequencing was peripheral blood. The receptors were sampled from a woman in her forties with active or convalescent COVID-19. Both conserved end residues are part of each CDR3.

J: TRBJ2-7
V: TRBV7-9
CDR3: CASSLSATGPRYEQYF

J: TRBJ1-2
V: TRBV5-1
CDR3: CASSLSWAGQNGYTF

J: TRBJ1-3
V: TRBV6-5
CDR3: CASTRTGGNTIYF

J: TRBJ2-3
V: TRBV18
CDR3: CASSPGGSSTDTQYF

J: TRBJ2-3
V: TRBV5-1
CDR3: CASSLVPGQGVVTDTQYF

J: TRBJ2-7
V: TRBV6-5
CDR3: CASRLGRSSSYEQYF

J: TRBJ2-1
V: TRBV5-4
CDR3: CASSLAGQVSSYNEQFF

J: TRBJ1-5
V: TRBV18
CDR3: CASSQGETQPQHF

J: TRBJ1-1
V: TRBV5-1
CDR3: CASSLGGENTEAFF

J: TRBJ2-1
V: TRBV27
CDR3: CASRGLAGGNEQFF

J: TRBJ2-4
V: TRBV28
CDR3: CASRLEGLEYF

J: TRBJ2-2
V: TRBV6-1
CDR3: CASSEAGAAGELFF

J: TRBJ2-1
V: TRBV15
CDR3: CATSRLGAVSYNEQFF

J: TRBJ1-3
V: TRBV18
CDR3: CASSPLAPQSSGNTIYF

J: TRBJ2-1
V: TRBV25-1
CDR3: CASSPSGVGLNEQFF

J: TRBJ1-5
V: TRBV12-3/TRBV12-4
CDR3: CASSPDRSQPQHF

J: TRBJ2-2
V: TRBV19
CDR3: CASSAIGTLSLGELFF